The 10 T cell receptor beta chains reported below all come from one sample, sequenced in a study of monozygotic twins with inflammatory bowel disease. From the 5' RACE reads, TCRdb lists one entry per CDR3 protein and no DNA. The specimen's table records a few hundred thousand distinct CDR3 sequences. Sequenced: blood. Receptors were obtained from a human donor with ulcerative colitis or Crohn's disease, or a healthy co-twin of an affected twin (not recorded which).

The genes are TRBV7-9 and TRBJ1-1; the TRBD1 assignment by TCRdb is unverifiable without DNA. The CDR3 has 13 amino acids. Germline CDR1 and CDR2: SEHNR and FQNEAQ (reference sequence). The CDR3 sequence: CASSTRGGREAFF.

J is TRBJ2-2 and V is TRBV10-3; no DNA is available, so the TRBD1 call from TCRdb remains unchecked. Germline V gives CDR1 ENHRY, CDR2 SYGVKD. This CDR3 comprises 18 residues. The CDR3 region is CAISGSRTGLSGTGELFF.

The chain joins TRBV4-3 to TRBJ2-1; TCRdb's D call of TRBD1 is untestable without DNA. The CDR3 runs to 15 residues. CDR1 and CDR2 from the germline V gene are LGHNA and YSLEER. The CDR3 region is CASSFDSGTSNEQFF.

This chain joins TRBV5-1 and TRBJ2-1; TCRdb's assignment of TRBD1 cannot be checked, as there is no DNA. This CDR3 is built from 15 residues. Germline values: CDR1 SGHRS, CDR2 YFSETQ. CDR3 sequence reads: CASSLAGGPSNEQFF. The variable domain in full, completed from reference TRBV5-1 and TRBJ2-1, reads KAGVTQTPRYLIKTRGQQVTLSCSPISGHRSVSWYQQTPGQGLQFLFEYFSETQRNKGNFPGRFSGRQFSNSRSEMNVSTLELGDSALYLCASSLAGGPSNEQFFGPGTRLTVL.

This chain connects TRBV6-2 or TRBV6-3 to TRBJ2-7; TCRdb's D call, TRBD1, is unchecked because there is no DNA. Germline V gene data show CDR1 as MNHEY and CDR2 as SVGEGT. There are 17 residues in the CDR3. CDR3 sequence: CASRPGTRQGATYEQYF.

The chain joins TRBV9 to TRBJ2-5; checking the TCRdb D call of TRBD2 is not possible without DNA. The CDR3 loop spans 14 amino acids. Per the germline V gene, CDR1 is SGDLS and CDR2 is YYNGEE. The CDR3 region is CASSVGLAGETQYF.

The chain has TRBV15 and TRBJ2-1; TCRdb picks TRBD2, but there is no DNA to check that call. The CDR3 runs to 13 residues. Looked up from germline, CDR1 is LNHNV and CDR2 is YYDKDF (reference sequence). CDR3: CATSRLEDNEQFF.

This rearrangement joins TRBV7-3 to TRBJ1-1. Germline assignment: CDR1 SGHTA and CDR2 FQGTGA. CDR3 length equals 12 residues. CDR3 region: CASSSTQGLAFF.

V and J are TRBV11-3 and TRBJ2-5. The CDR3 length is 12 residues. Germline CDR1 SGHNT, CDR2 YENEEA. CDR3 region: CASKGSQETQYF.

The chain couples TRBV28 to TRBJ2-6; there is no DNA to check the TCRdb D call of TRBD1. Per germline, CDR1 MDHEN and CDR2 SYDVKM. The CDR3 has 15 amino acids. The CDR3 spells CASSLRAYGANVLTF.